The following is a T cell receptor beta chain sequence with its context. Its antigen is not known. The time point is: newly diagnosed GD, antithyroid drugs for less than 3 months. PBMC-derived RNA was used for the TCR library. The ends were cut back, 4 bases at V and 0 bases at J, with 21 bases in the middle. The CDR3 is 18 residues long. Arm-PCR of CDR3 regions and iRepertoire HTBI primers were the basis on which TCR beta libraries were built. TCRdb reprocessed the multiplex PCR reads via MiXCR and lists one record per CDR3 protein. The top ten hold approximately 12% of the sample, which has 580,000 or so distinct CDR3 sequences, about 16% seen once. The data derive from a study of regulatory T cells in long-lasting Graves disease. Notes on the study in general: Less diverse TCR repertoires were seen in persistent Graves' patients than in newly diagnosed ones. Relative to new patients (around 1,000), persistent patients exhibited greater sharing of public clonotypes (about 2,700).

These data also featured in a second study, about T cells in Graves' hyperthyroidism and ophthalmopathy. That study adds: HTBI primers were employed in a first-round RT-PCR of the TCR CDR3. For ophthalmopathy, model prediction preceded onset by a median about 6.2 months.

This receptor was taken from a man younger than 30 with Graves disease. Sequenced material: peripheral blood mononuclear cells (PBMCs), taken at new diagnosis, from a patient treated with antithyroid drugs. The V and J genes are TRBV12-3 or TRBV12-4 and TRBJ2-5; the D gene is possibly TRBD2 (6 bases). CDR3 residues: CASSSSEGLPPYQETQYF. For the CDR3, the DNA is TGTGCCAGCAGTTCCTCCGAGGGACTGCCGCCCTACCAAGAGACCCAGTACTTC.